The source of this TCR beta chain is a study of blood T cell repertoires in COVID-19. Study at large: COVID-19 samples, acute and convalescent, were from the United States, Italy and Spain. PBMCs, B-cell-depleted T cells, or T cells were the source of the cDNA or gDNA that made up the material.

Trimming pared 10 bases from V and 5 bases from J, leaving 18 bases between. Germline V gives CDR1 MNHEY, CDR2 SMNVEV (reference sequence). The CDR3 sequence is 15 residues long. Authors' analysis steps: Amplified reference gene primers provided the basis for estimating nucleated cell counts. The data were produced by immunoSEQ multiplex PCR, yet TCRdb's version contains in-frame clones alone and is incomplete. The V and J calls and clone size come from that table; D and trimming were worked out from the DNA. The top ten clones hold about 4% of a sample with about 100,000 clones, roughly 90% of them seen once. This clone was observed a single time. Patients in Seattle were enrolled during active infection, then followed longitudinally.

The J gene is TRBJ1-6, the V gene TRBV27; D is perhaps TRBD1 (5 bases). Specimen: peripheral blood. The sequence derives from a human donor with COVID-19, enrolled during active disease. The donor label of this sample is uncertain. Here the CDR3 reads CATSLGLKNNSPLHF. In DNA form, the CDR3 reads TGTGCCACTTCGCTGGGGCTGAAGAATAATTCACCCCTCCACTTT.